The rows below give T cell receptor beta chains drawn from one sample of a study of early T cells in non-severe SARS-CoV-2 infection. TCRdb reanalysed the 5' RACE reads using MiXCR and keeps one entry per CDR3 protein. This table has 100,000 to 120,000 distinct CDR3 sequences, around 13% appearing once. The source was whole blood, collected at baseline. The receptors were sampled from an adult who was a healthcare worker with PCR-confirmed SARS-CoV-2 infection or an uninfected control (not recorded which). Both conserved end residues are part of each CDR3. Fields, in order: D gene, J gene, clone size, V gene, CDR3 protein, CDR3 DNA. A D gene is named only where the DNA matches it firmly. Rows give clone size only sometimes, using once, few, many, or a class for an expanded clone.

D: TRBD2
J: TRBJ2-3
size: few
V: TRBV2
CDR3: CASSERAGGPLIVRDTDTQYF
DNA: TGTGCCAGCAGTGAAAGGGCGGGGGGGCCTTTGATCGTACGTGACACAGATACGCAGTATTTT

D: NA
J: TRBJ2-1
size: few
V: TRBV3-1
CDR3: CASSQDRAGRYNEQFF
DNA: TGTGCCAGCAGCCAAGATCGCGCGGGACGGTACAATGAGCAGTTCTTC

D: NA
J: TRBJ1-1
size: few
V: TRBV4-1
CDR3: CASSQPGRNTEAFF
DNA: TGCGCCAGCAGCCAACCAGGAAGGAACACTGAAGCTTTCTTT

D: TRBD1
J: TRBJ2-7
size: NA
V: TRBV29-1
CDR3: CSVGQGSEQYF
DNA: TGCAGCGTTGGACAGGGTTCCGAGCAGTACTTC

D: TRBD2
J: TRBJ2-1
size: few
V: TRBV29-1
CDR3: CSVKLAGGHHNEQFF
DNA: TGCAGCGTTAAACTAGCGGGGGGCCATCACAATGAGCAGTTCTTC

D: NA
J: TRBJ1-1
size: NA
V: TRBV5-5
CDR3: CASTHGNLNTEAFF
DNA: TGTGCCAGCACCCACGGGAATCTGAACACTGAAGCTTTCTTT

D: NA
J: TRBJ2-1
size: few
V: TRBV19
CDR3: CATGLARNEQFF
DNA: TGTGCCACGGGGCTAGCAAGGAATGAGCAGTTCTTC

D: TRBD2
J: TRBJ2-7
size: NA
V: TRBV10-2
CDR3: CASSEPTSGRYEQYF
DNA: TGCGCCAGCAGTGAACCTACTAGCGGGCGTTACGAGCAGTACTTC

D: NA
J: TRBJ1-2
size: NA
V: TRBV7-2
CDR3: CASSLRGRQSYGYTF
DNA: TGTGCCAGCAGCCTACGGGGTAGGCAGAGCTATGGCTACACCTTC

D: TRBD1
J: TRBJ1-3
size: many
V: TRBV28
CDR3: CASSSYPRGPENTIYF
DNA: TGTGCCAGCAGTTCGTATCCCAGGGGGCCTGAAAACACCATATATTTT

D: TRBD2
J: TRBJ2-3
size: many
V: TRBV6-1
CDR3: CASSEALRLAGSSTDTQYF
DNA: TGTGCCAGCAGTGAAGCTCTGAGACTAGCGGGTTCTAGCACAGATACGCAGTATTTT

D: NA
J: TRBJ1-1
size: NA
V: TRBV5-5
CDR3: CASSPGHARDTEAFF
DNA: TGTGCCAGCAGCCCAGGACACGCGAGGGACACTGAAGCTTTCTTT

D: TRBD1
J: TRBJ1-3
size: NA
V: TRBV18
CDR3: CVSSPGQELSGNTIYF
DNA: TGTGTCAGCTCACCTGGACAGGAACTCTCTGGAAACACCATATATTTT

D: NA
J: TRBJ1-1
size: many
V: TRBV7-2
CDR3: CASSLAPRHAFF
DNA: TGTGCCAGCAGCTTAGCGCCCAGACACGCTTTCTTT

D: NA
J: TRBJ2-3
size: few
V: TRBV6-5
CDR3: CASSYSNVFTDTQYF
DNA: TGTGCCAGCAGTTACTCGAATGTCTTCACAGATACGCAGTATTTT

D: NA
J: TRBJ2-3
size: NA
V: TRBV28
CDR3: CASRESSVDTQYF
DNA: TGTGCCAGCAGGGAATCATCGGTAGATACGCAGTATTTT

D: NA
J: TRBJ1-6
size: many
V: TRBV3-1
CDR3: CASSPHNLGWDSPLHF
DNA: TGTGCCAGCAGCCCCCATAATCTGGGCTGGGATTCACCCCTCCACTTT

D: NA
J: TRBJ2-3
size: NA
V: TRBV28
CDR3: CASRTSRGVLPDTQYF
DNA: TGTGCCAGCAGAACATCAAGGGGGGTGCTACCAGATACGCAGTATTTT

D: NA
J: TRBJ2-1
size: NA
V: TRBV5-4
CDR3: CASSTFPRGPRQNEQFF
DNA: TGTGCCAGCAGCACCTTCCCCAGGGGACCGCGCCAGAATGAGCAGTTCTTC

D: NA
J: TRBJ2-5
size: few
V: TRBV6-5
CDR3: CASSYRAQETQYF
DNA: TGTGCCAGCAGTTACCGGGCTCAAGAGACCCAGTACTTC

D: NA
J: TRBJ2-1
size: NA
V: TRBV14
CDR3: CASSSSPVGNEQFF
DNA: TGTGCCAGCAGCTCAAGTCCGGTTGGGAATGAGCAGTTCTTC